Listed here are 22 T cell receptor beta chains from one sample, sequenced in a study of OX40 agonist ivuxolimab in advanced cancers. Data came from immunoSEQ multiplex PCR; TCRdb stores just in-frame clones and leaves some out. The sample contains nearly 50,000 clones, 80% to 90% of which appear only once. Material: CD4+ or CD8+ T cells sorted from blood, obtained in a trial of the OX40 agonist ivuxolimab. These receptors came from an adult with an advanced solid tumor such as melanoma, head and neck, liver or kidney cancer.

Written as DNA, the CDR3 is TGTGCCAGCAGTGAAGCGACCCGACTAGCGGGAGTTTACAATGAGCAGTTCTTC. The encoded protein is CASSEATRLAGVYNEQFF. The chain combines TRBV2 with TRBJ2-1; 12 bases map to TRBD2. The ends lost 0 bases at V and 4 bases at J; junction bases unmatched: 7. This CDR3 contains 18 residues. In germline, CDR1 is SNHLY, CDR2 FYNNEI.

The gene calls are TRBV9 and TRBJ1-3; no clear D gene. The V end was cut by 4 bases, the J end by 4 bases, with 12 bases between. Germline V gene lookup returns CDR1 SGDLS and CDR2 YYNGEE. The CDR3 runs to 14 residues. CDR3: CASSITSAGNTIYF. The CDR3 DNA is TGTGCCAGCAGCATCACAAGCGCAGGAAACACCATATATTTT. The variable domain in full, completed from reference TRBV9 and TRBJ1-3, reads DSGVTQTPKHLITATGQRVTLRCSPRSGDLSVYWYQQSLDQGLQFLIQYYNGEERAKGNILERFSAQQFPDLHSELNLSSLELGDSALYFCASSITSAGNTIYFGEGSWLTVV.

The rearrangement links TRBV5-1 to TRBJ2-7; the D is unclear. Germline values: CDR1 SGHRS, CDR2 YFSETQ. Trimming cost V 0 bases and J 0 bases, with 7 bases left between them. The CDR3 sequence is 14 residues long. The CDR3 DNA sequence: TGCGCCAGCAGCTTGGTTCTGAGCTCCTACGAGCAGTACTTC. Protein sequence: CASSLVLSSYEQYF.

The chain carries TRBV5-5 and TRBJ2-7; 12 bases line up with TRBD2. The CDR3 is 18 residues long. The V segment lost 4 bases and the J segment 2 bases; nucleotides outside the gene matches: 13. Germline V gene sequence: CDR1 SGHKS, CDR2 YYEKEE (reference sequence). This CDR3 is CASSRTPTSGRQAYEQYF. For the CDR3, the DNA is TGTGCCAGCAGCCGAACCCCGACTAGCGGGAGACAGGCCTACGAGCAGTACTTC.

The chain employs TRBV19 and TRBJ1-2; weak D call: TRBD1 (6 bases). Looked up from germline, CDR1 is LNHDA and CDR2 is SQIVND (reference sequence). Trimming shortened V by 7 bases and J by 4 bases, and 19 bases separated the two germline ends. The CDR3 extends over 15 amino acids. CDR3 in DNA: TGTGCCAGTACCGAAAGACAGGCGATGGTCTATGGCTACACCTTC. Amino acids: CASTERQAMVYGYTF.

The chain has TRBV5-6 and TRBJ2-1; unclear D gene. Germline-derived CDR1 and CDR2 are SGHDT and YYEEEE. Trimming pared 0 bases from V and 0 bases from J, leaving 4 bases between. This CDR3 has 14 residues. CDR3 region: CASSLGSSYNEQFF. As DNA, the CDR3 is TGTGCCAGCAGCTTGGGGAGCTCCTACAATGAGCAGTTCTTC.

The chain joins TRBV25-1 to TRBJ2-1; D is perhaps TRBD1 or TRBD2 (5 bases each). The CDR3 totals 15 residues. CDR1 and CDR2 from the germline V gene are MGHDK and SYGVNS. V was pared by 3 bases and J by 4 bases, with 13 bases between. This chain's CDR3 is CASSDLGLAYNEQFF. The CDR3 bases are TGTGCCAGCAGTGATTTGGGGCTAGCATACAATGAGCAGTTCTTC.

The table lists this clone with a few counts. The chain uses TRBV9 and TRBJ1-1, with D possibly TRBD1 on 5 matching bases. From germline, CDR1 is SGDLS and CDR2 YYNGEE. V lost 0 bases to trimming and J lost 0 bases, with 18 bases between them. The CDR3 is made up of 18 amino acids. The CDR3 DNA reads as TGTGCCAGCAGCGTAGGGCCCCTTCTCCAGGGCCTGAACACTGAAGCTTTCTTT. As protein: CASSVGPLLQGLNTEAFF. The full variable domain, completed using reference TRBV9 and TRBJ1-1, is DSGVTQTPKHLITATGQRVTLRCSPRSGDLSVYWYQQSLDQGLQFLIQYYNGEERAKGNILERFSAQQFPDLHSELNLSSLELGDSALYFCASSVGPLLQGLNTEAFFGQGTRLTVV.

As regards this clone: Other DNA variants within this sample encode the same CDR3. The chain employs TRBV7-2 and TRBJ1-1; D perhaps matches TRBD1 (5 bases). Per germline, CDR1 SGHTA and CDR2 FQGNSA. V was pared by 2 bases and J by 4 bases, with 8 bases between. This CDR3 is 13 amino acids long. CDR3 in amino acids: CASSLSGGTEAFF. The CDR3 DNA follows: TGTGCCAGCAGCTTATCGGGGGGCACTGAAGCTTTCTTT.

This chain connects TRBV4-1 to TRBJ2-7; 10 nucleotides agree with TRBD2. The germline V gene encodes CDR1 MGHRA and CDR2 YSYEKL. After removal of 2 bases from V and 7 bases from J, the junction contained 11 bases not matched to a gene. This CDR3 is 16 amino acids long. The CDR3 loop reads CASSQSVSSGRGEQYF. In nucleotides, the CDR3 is TGCGCCAGCAGCCAAAGTGTCTCTAGCGGGAGAGGGGAGCAGTACTTC.

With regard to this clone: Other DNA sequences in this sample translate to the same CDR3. In DNA, the CDR3 is TGTGCCAGTAGCCCGTTATGGGGCGAATACAATGAGCAGTTCTTC. This codes for CASSPLWGEYNEQFF. The chain employs TRBV19 and TRBJ2-1, with a tentative D call TRBD1 (5 bases). The CDR3 loop spans 15 amino acids. In germline, CDR1 is LNHDA, CDR2 SQIVND (reference sequence). Trimming took 6 bases from V and 4 from J, leaving 16 bases between them.

The CDR3 DNA is TGCAGCGTTGAAGATCCAGGGTTGTACACTGAAGCTTTCTTT. Residues: CSVEDPGLYTEAFF. The chain carries TRBV29-1 and TRBJ1-1; a weak D match, TRBD1 (5 bases). Trimming left V 0 bases short and J 3 bases short, with 11 bases between. The germline V gene encodes CDR1 SQVTM and CDR2 ANQGSEA. This CDR3 contains 14 residues.

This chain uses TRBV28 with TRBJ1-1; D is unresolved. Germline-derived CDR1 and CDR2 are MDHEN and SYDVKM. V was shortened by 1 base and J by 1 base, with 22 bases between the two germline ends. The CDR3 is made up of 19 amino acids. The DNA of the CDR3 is TGTGCCAGCAGTTTATTTCCAGGACGGGTCAGGAAATGGAACACTGAAGCTTTCTTT. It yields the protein CASSLFPGRVRKWNTEAFF.

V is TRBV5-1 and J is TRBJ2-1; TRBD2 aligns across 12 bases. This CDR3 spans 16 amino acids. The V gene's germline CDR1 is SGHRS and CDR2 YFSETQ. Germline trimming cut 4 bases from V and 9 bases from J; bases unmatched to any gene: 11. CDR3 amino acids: CASSLFSGLAGTEQFF. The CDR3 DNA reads TGCGCCAGCAGCCTATTCTCCGGACTAGCGGGAACTGAGCAGTTCTTC.

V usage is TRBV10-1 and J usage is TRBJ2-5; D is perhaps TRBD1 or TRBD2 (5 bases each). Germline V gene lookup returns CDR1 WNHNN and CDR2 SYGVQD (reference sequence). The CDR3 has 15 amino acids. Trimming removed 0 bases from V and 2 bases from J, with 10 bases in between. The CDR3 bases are TGCGCCAGCAGTGAGTCCGGGACGCCACAAGAGACCCAGTACTTC. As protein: CASSESGTPQETQYF.

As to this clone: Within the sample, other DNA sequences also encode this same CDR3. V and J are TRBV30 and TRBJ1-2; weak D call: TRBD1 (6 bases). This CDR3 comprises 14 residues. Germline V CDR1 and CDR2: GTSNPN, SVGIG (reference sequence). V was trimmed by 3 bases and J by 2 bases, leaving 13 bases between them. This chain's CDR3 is CAWSEGGPNYGYTF. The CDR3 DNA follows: TGTGCCTGGAGCGAGGGGGGACCAAACTATGGCTACACCTTC.

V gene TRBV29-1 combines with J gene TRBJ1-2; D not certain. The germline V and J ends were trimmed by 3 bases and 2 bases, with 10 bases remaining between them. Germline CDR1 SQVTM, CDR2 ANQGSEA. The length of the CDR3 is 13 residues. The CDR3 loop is CSVDFQENYGYTF. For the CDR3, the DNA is TGCAGCGTTGACTTTCAGGAAAACTATGGCTACACCTTC.

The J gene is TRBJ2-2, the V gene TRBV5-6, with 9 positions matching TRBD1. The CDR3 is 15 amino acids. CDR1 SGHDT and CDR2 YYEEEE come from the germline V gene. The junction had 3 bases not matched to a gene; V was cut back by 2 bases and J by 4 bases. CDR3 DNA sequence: TGTGCCAGCAGCTTATGGGACAGGGCCACCGGGGAGCTGTTTTTT. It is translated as CASSLWDRATGELFF.

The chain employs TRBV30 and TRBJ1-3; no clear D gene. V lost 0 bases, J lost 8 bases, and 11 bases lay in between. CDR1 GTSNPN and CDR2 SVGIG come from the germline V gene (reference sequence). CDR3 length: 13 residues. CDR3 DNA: TGTGCCTGGAGTGTACGTGAGAGGGACACCATATATTTT. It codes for CAWSVRERDTIYF.

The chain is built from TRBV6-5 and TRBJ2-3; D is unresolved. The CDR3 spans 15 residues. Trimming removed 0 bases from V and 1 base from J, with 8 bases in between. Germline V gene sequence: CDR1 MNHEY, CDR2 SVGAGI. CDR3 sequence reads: CASSYSRRRTDTQYF. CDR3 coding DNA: TGTGCCAGCAGTTACTCGAGGCGGCGCACAGATACGCAGTATTTT.

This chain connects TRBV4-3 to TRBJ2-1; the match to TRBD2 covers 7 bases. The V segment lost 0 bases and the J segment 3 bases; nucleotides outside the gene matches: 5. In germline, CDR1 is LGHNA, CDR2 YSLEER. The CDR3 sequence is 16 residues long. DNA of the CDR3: TGCGCCAGCAGCCAAGAGAGTAGCGGGTACTACAATGAGCAGTTCTTC. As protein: CASSQESSGYYNEQFF.

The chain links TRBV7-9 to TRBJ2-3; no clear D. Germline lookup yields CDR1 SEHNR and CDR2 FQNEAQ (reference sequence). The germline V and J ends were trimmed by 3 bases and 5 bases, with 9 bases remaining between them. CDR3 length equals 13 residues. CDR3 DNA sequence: TGTGCCAGCAGCTTCCCGAGGAAAGATACGCAGTATTTT. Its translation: CASSFPRKDTQYF.